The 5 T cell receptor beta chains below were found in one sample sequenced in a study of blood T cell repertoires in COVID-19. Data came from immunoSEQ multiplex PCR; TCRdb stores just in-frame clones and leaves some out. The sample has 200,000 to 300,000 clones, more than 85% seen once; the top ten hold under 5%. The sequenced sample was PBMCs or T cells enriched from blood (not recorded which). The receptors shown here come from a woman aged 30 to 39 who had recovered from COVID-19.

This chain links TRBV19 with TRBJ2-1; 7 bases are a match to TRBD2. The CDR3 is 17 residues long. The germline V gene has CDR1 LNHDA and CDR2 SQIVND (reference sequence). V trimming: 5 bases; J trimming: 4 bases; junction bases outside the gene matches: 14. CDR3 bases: TGTGCCAGTAGTGCCGCCCGGGGGGAACCCCCTTACAATGAGCAGTTCTTC. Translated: CASSAARGEPPYNEQFF.

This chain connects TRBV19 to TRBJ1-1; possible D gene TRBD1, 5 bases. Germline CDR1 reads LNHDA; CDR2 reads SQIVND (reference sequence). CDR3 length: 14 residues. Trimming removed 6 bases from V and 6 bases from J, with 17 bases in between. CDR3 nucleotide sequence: TGTGCCAGTAGATCAGGGCCCCGAAACGCTGAAGCTTTCTTT. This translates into CASRSGPRNAEAFF.

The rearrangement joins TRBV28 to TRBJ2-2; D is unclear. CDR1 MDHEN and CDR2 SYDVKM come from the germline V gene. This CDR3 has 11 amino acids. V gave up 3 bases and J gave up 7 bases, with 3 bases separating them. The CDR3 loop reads CASSFIGELFF. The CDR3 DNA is TGTGCCAGCAGTTTTATCGGGGAGCTGTTTTTT. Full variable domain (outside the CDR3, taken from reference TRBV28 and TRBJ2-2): DVKVTQSSRYLVKRTGEKVFLECVQDMDHENMFWYRQDPGLGLRLIYFSYDVKMKEKGDIPEGYSVSREKKERFSLILESASTNQTSMYLCASSFIGELFFGEGSRLTVL.

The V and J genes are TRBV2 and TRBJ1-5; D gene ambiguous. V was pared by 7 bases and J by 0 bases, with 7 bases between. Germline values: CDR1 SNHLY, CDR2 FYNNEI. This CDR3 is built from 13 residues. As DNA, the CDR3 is TGTGCCAGCAACTACCATAGCAATCAGCCCCAGCATTTT. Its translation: CASNYHSNQPQHF.

CDR3 bases: TGTGCCAGCAGTTTAAAGGCGGCACCCTCTGGGACTGAAGCTTTCTTT. Protein: CASSLKAAPSGTEAFF. The chain links TRBV27 to TRBJ1-1; D is uncertain. V lost 2 bases to trimming and J lost 5 bases, with 18 bases between them. CDR3 length: 16 amino acids. Per germline, CDR1 MNHEY and CDR2 SMNVEV (reference sequence).